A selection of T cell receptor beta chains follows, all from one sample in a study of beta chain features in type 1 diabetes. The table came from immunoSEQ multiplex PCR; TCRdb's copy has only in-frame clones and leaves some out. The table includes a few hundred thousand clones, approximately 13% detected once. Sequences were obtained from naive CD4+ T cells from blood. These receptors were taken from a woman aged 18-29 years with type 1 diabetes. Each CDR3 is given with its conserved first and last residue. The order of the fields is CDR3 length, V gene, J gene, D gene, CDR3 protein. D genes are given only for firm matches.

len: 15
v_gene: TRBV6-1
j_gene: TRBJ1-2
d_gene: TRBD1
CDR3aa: CASSKQGIGGYGYTF

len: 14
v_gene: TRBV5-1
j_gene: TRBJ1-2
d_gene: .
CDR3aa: CASSLAAGLYGYTF

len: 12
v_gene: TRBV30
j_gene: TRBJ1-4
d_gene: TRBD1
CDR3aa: CASTGANEKLFF

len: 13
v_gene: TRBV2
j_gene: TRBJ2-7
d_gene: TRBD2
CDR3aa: CASRLREGGEQYF

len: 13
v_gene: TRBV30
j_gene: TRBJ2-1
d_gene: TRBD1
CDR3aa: CACGQGAVNEQFF

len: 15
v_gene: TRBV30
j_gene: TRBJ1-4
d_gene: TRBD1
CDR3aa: CAWSVGETGKEKLFF

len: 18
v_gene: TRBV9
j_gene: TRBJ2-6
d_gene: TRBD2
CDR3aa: CASSVRYYAGAGANVLTF

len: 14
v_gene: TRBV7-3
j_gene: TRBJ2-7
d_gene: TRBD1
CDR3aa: CASSLGTGLDEQYF

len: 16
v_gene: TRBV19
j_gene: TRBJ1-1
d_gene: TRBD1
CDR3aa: CASRHPDRARGTEAFF

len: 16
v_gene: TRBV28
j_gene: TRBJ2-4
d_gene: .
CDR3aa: CASTQPGLIAKNIQYF

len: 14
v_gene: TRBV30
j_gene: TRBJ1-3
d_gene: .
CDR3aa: CAWRVTGDRNTIYF

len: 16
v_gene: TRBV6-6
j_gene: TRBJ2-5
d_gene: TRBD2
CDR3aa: CASSRTLAASQETQYF

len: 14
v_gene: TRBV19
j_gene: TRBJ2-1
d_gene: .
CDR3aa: CASSSRASYNEQFF

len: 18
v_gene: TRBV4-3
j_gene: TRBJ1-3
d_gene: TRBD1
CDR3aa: CASSRGQGPFYSGNTIYF

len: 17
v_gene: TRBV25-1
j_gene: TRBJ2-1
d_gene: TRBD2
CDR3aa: CASSDWTSGRAGNEQFF

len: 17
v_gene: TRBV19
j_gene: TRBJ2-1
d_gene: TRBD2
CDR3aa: CASSILGGGLAGDEQFF

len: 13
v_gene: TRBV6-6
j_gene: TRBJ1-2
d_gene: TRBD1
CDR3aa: CASSRDSNYGYTF

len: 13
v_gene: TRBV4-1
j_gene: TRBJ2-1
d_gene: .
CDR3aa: CASSSRPGNEQFF

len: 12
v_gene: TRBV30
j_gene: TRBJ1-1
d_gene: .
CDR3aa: CAWDGPSTEAFF

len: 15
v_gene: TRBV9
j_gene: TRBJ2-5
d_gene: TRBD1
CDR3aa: CASSLRTGGSETQYF

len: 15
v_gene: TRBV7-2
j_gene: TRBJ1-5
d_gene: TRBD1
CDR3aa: CASSRQGVSNQPQHF

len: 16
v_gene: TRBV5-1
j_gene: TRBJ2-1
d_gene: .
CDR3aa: CASSFSAGSSYNEQFF

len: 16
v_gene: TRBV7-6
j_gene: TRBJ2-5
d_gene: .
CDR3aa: CASSLVRQGAGETQYF

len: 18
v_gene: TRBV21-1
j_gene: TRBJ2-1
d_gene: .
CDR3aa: CASSKASAGGPEYNEQFF

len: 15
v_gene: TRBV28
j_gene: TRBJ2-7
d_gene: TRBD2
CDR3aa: CASHPRGGGSYEQYF

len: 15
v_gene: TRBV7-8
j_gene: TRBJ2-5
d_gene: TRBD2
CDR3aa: CASSPWAGGMETQYF

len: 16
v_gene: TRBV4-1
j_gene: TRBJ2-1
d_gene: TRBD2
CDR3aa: CASSPVNGGGHNEQFF

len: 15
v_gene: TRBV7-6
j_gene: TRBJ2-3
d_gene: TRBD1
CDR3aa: CASTSSGGAPDTQYF

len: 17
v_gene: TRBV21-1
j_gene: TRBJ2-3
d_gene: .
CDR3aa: CASSKVYQGRSTDTQYF

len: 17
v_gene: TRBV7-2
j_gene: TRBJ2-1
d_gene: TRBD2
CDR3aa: CASSLASLGLGYNEQFF

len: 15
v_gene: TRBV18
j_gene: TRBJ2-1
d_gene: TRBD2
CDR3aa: CASSPAGGSYNEQFF

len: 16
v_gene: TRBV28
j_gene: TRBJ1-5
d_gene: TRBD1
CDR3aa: CASSFLDRGSNQPQHF

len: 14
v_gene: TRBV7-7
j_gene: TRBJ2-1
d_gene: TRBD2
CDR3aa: CASSSRLADNEQFF

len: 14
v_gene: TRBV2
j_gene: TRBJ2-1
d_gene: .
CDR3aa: CARRPGVGYNEQFF

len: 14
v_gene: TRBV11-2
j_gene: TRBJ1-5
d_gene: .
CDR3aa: CASSLAIRGQPQHF

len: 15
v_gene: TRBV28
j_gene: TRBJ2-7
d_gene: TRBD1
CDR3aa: CASSHWTGGVDEQYF

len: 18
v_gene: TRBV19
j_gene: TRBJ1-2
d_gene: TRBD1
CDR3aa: CASSIGAGTGLSNYGYTF

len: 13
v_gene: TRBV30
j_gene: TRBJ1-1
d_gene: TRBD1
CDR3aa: CAWSVQGHTEAFF

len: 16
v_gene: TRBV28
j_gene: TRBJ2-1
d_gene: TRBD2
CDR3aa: CASSLPGTSGLNEQFF

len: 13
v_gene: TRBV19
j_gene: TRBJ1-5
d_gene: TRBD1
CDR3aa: CASRDRLNQPQHF

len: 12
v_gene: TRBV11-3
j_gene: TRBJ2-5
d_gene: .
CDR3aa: CASSLRQETQYF

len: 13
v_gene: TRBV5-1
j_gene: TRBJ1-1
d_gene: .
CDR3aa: CASSLTGDTEAFF

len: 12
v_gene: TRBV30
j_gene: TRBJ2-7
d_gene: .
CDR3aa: CAWQGGPYEQYF

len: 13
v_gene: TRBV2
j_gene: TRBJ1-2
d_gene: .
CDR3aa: CASSPMQNYGYTF

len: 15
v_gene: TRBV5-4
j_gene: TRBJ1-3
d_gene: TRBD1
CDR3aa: CASSQAQGTGNTIYF

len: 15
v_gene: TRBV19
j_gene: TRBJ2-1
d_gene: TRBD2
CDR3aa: CASSPFAGGGNEQFF

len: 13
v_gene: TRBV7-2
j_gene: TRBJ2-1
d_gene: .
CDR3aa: CASSLWTVDEQFF

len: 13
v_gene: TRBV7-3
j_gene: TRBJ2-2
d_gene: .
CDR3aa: CASSLGATGELFF

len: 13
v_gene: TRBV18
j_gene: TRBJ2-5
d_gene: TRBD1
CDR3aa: CASSPDRQGAQYF

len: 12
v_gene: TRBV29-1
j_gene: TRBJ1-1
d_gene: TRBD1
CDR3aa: CSVGQGSAEAFF